This T cell receptor beta chain was sequenced during a study of T cells in women clearing cervical HPV infection. Data came from immunoSEQ multiplex PCR; TCRdb stores just in-frame clones and leaves some out. This table lists tens of thousands of clones. Germline lookup yields CDR1 SGHDN and CDR2 FVKESK. The CDR3 is made up of 15 amino acids. Trimming shortened V by 0 bases and J by 3 bases, and 9 bases separated the two germline ends. Concerning this clone: The sequenced fragment ends 3 residues before the CDR3 boundary, so the rest is inferred from the germline J gene.

The receptor comes from a woman aged 18 to 69 with a cervical HPV16 infection that either progressed to CIN3+ or cleared (not recorded which). The genes are TRBV14 and TRBJ2-1; D is undetermined. Source material: blood buffy coat. Here the CDR3 reads CASSQDLSNYNEQFF. The DNA read from the CDR3 is TGTGCCAGCAGCCAAGACCTAAGCAACTACAATGAG. The full variable domain, with the rest looked up from reference TRBV14 and TRBJ2-1, is EAGVTQFPSHSVIEKGQTVTLRCDPISGHDNLYWYRRVMGKEIKFLLHFVKESKQDESGMPNNRFLAERTGGTYSTLKVQPAELEDSGVYFCASSQDLSNYNEQFFGPGTRLTVL.